These 24 T cell receptor beta chains were sequenced from one sample in a study of HIV-infected patients and healthy controls. Reverse transcription used roughly 480 ng RNA and constant-region primers for alpha and beta. Using multiplexing indices, alpha and beta chain libraries were generated apart by chain-specific third strand synthesis. TCRdb reanalysed the 5' RACE reads using MiXCR and keeps one entry per CDR3 protein. The sample yields fewer than 5,500 distinct CDR3 sequences, around 9% seen once. Follow-up blood was drawn about 14 weeks, roughly three months, after antiretroviral therapy began. Whole blood was used without fractionation, so all unsorted peripheral T cells were included. This material consisted of blood, taken during antiretroviral therapy. The receptors here all came from an adult with HIV infection.

The rearrangement joins TRBV10-2 to TRBJ2-2; no clear D gene. The CDR3 has 13 residues. V was shortened by 2 bases and J by 1 base, with 2 bases between the two germline ends. Germline CDR1 WSHSY, CDR2 SAAADI. The CDR3 region has the DNA TGCGCCAGCAGTGAGCAGAACACCGGGGAGCTGTTTTTT. As protein: CASSEQNTGELFF.

This chain joins TRBV7-3 and TRBJ2-3; tentatively, D is TRBD2 (7 bases). The CDR3 covers 15 residues. Germline V gene sequence: CDR1 SGHTA, CDR2 FQGTGA. Trimming left V 5 bases short and J 5 bases short, with 17 bases between. The CDR3 coding sequence is TGTGCCAGCAGCCCCATTGGGGGGGCTGGAGATACGCAGTATTTT. This codes for CASSPIGGAGDTQYF. Based on the CDR3 plus reference TRBV7-3 and TRBJ2-3, the full variable domain is GAGVSQTPSNKVTEKGKYVELRCDPISGHTALYWYRQSLGQGPEFLIYFQGTGAADDSGLPNDRFFAVRPEGSVSTLKIQRTERGDSAVYLCASSPIGGAGDTQYFGPGTRLTVL.

In this sample, this clonotype is medium-sized. This chain connects TRBV20-1 to TRBJ1-2, with 10 positions matching TRBD1. J was trimmed by 8 bases and V by 5 bases; bases with no gene match: 11. This CDR3 has 14 amino acids. Germline CDR1 DFQATT, CDR2 SNEGSKA (reference sequence). CDR3 sequence reads: CSAGSSGQGSGYTF. DNA for the CDR3: TGCAGTGCTGGTAGTTCGGGACAGGGGAGCGGCTACACCTTC.

This clonotype was seen many times. The gene calls are TRBV7-2 and TRBJ2-3; a possible D gene is TRBD2 (6 bases). Germline V gene data show CDR1 as SGHTA and CDR2 as FQGNSA. There are 12 residues in the CDR3. V was trimmed by 4 bases and J by 7 bases, leaving 9 bases between them. The CDR3 nucleotides are TGTGCCAGCAGCTGGGACTTCAATACGCAGTATTTT. Translated: CASSWDFNTQYF.

In this sample, this clonotype turned up many times. V usage is TRBV4-3 and J usage is TRBJ2-6, with D perhaps assigned TRBD1 or TRBD2 (5 bases each). Germline CDR1 and CDR2: LGHNA and YSLEER. There are 17 residues in the CDR3. Trimming cost V 1 base and J 4 bases, with 14 bases left between them. CDR3 in DNA: TGCGCCAGCAGCCAAGGGGACGCTCGTCTGGGGGCCAACGTCCTGACTTTC. Its protein product is CASSQGDARLGANVLTF.

This chain links TRBV9 with TRBJ2-5; D is perhaps TRBD2 (6 bases). Germline assignment: CDR1 SGDLS and CDR2 YYNGEE. This CDR3 region has 16 residues. The V gene lost 0 bases and the J gene lost 3 bases, with 15 bases spanning the gap. The CDR3 DNA is TGTGCCAGCAGCGTAGATCGGGTAGCGGTGGAAGAGACCCAGTACTTC. Translated, it gives CASSVDRVAVEETQYF.

This clonotype is medium-sized. The chain employs TRBV12-3 or TRBV12-4 and TRBJ2-7, with no clear D. Trimming pared 6 bases from V and 2 bases from J, leaving 8 bases between. The CDR3 has 12 amino acids. This chain's CDR3 is CASRETTYEQYF. The CDR3 DNA reads as TGTGCCAGCAGGGAAACAACCTACGAGCAGTACTTC.

This clonotype has ten or more counts. The V call is TRBV2, the J call TRBJ1-1; no clear D gene. CDR3 length: 14 residues. V lost 7 bases to trimming and J lost 3 bases, with 15 bases between them. Germline CDR1 SNHLY, CDR2 FYNNEI. DNA of the CDR3: TGTGCCAGCACCCAAAATTTGGGAGACACTGAAGCTTTCTTT. The encoded protein is CASTQNLGDTEAFF.

In its sample, this clonotype was seen many times. The chain recombines TRBV4-1 with TRBJ2-7; D is perhaps TRBD1 (6 bases). The CDR3 extends over 14 amino acids. Trimming took 7 bases from V and 2 from J, leaving 15 bases between them. The germline V gene encodes CDR1 MGHRA and CDR2 YSYEKL. The CDR3 DNA is TGCGCCAGCAACCAGGGGCCTTTCCCCTACGAGCAGTACTTC. It codes for CASNQGPFPYEQYF.

The rearrangement uses TRBV10-3 and TRBJ2-3; maybe TRBD2 (6 bases). Germline CDR1 and CDR2: ENHRY and SYGVKD. V lost 10 bases to trimming and J lost 5 bases, with 25 bases between them. The CDR3 sequence is 16 residues long. The CDR3 coding sequence is TGTGCCACAAACGACCACGGGGGTCAGAGTCTAGATACGCAGTATTTT. As protein: CATNDHGGQSLDTQYF.

This clonotype appeared many times. The V call is TRBV7-9, the J call TRBJ2-3; 8 nucleotides align to TRBD1. Losses at the gene ends were 4 bases for V and 2 bases for J; bases not matched to a gene: 5. Per the germline V gene, CDR1 is SEHNR and CDR2 is FQNEAQ (reference sequence). CDR3 length equals 15 residues. The CDR3 reads CASSSTGEYTDTQYF. CDR3 bases: TGTGCCAGCAGCTCGACAGGGGAATACACAGATACGCAGTATTTT.

Remarks on this clonotype: A read error may account for a junction end that differs from germline. The chain recombines TRBV7-2 with TRBJ2-7; 12 bases map to TRBD2. Germline V CDR1 and CDR2: SGHTA, FQGNSA. The length of the CDR3 is 13 residues. This CDR3 is CASSLAGGYEQYF. The CDR3, as DNA: TGTGCCAGCAGCCTAGCGGGGGGGTACGAGCAGTACTTC.

This clonotype was counted at least ten times. The chain uses TRBV19 and TRBJ2-5; D is undetermined. The length of the CDR3 is 15 residues. Deletions cut 1 base from V and 5 bases from J, with 14 bases between. The V gene's germline CDR1 is LNHDA and CDR2 SQIVND (reference sequence). The CDR3 DNA is TGTGCCAGTAGTATAGGTATCTCCGGGTTCGAGACCCAGTACTTC. Translating it yields CASSIGISGFETQYF.

The sample holds one count of this clonotype. The rearrangement joins TRBV11-2 to TRBJ2-2, with D possibly TRBD2 on 6 matching bases. The CDR3 extends over 15 amino acids. Germline lookup yields CDR1 SGHAT and CDR2 FQNNGV. Trimming took off 4 bases at V and 1 base at J, with 10 bases between the two ends. The chain's CDR3 is CASSSGSGNTGELFF. CDR3 bases: TGTGCCAGCAGCTCCGGTAGCGGGAACACCGGGGAGCTGTTTTTT. The variable domain in full, completed from reference TRBV11-2 and TRBJ2-2, reads EAGVAQSPRYKIIEKRQSVAFWCNPISGHATLYWYQQILGQGPKLLIQFQNNGVVDDSQLPKDRFSAERLKGVDSTLKIQPAKLEDSAVYLCASSSGSGNTGELFFGEGSRLTVL.

This clonotype qualifies as medium-sized. The chain employs TRBV9 and TRBJ2-2; D gene uncertain. Trimming removed 5 bases from V and 4 bases from J, with 9 bases in between. The CDR3 loop spans 13 amino acids. Germline lookup yields CDR1 SGDLS and CDR2 YYNGEE. This CDR3 is CASSGPLTGELFF. The CDR3 nucleotides read TGTGCCAGCAGTGGGCCCCTCACCGGGGAGCTGTTTTTT.

In this sample, this clonotype is medium-sized (0.01 to 0.1%). The chain uses TRBV6-5 and TRBJ2-3; TRBD1 or TRBD2 may be the D gene (5 bases each). From germline, CDR1 is MNHEY and CDR2 SVGAGI. V shed 6 bases and J shed 8 bases, with 12 bases lying between them. There are 12 residues in the CDR3. CDR3 amino acids: CASRGSGTTQYF. The DNA of the CDR3 is TGTGCCAGCAGGGGCTCCGGGACTACGCAGTATTTT.

V usage is TRBV19 and J usage is TRBJ2-5; D unresolved. The CDR3 loop spans 11 amino acids. Trimming pared 8 bases from V and 4 bases from J, leaving 8 bases between. Germline lookup yields CDR1 LNHDA and CDR2 SQIVND (reference sequence). CDR3 sequence reads: CASRIGETQYF. CDR3 nucleotide sequence: TGTGCCAGTCGAATCGGAGAGACCCAGTACTTC.

This clonotype is medium-sized within its sample. The V call is TRBV19, the J call TRBJ2-1; D is undetermined. V was shortened by 1 base and J by 6 bases, with 13 bases between the two germline ends. Per the germline V gene, CDR1 is LNHDA and CDR2 is SQIVND (reference sequence). This CDR3 is 15 amino acids long. The CDR3: CASSIGLHGLNEQFF. Here the CDR3 DNA reads TGTGCCAGTAGTATAGGGCTGCATGGGCTCAATGAGCAGTTCTTC.

This clonotype has ten or more counts. J is TRBJ2-2 and V is TRBV3-1; a possible D gene is TRBD1 (6 bases). V lost 6 bases and J lost 0, with 17 bases in between. Per the germline V gene, CDR1 is LGHDT and CDR2 is YNNKEL (reference sequence). The CDR3 sequence is 17 residues long. CDR3 in DNA: TGTGCCAGCAGACCTACGCCGGGACAAGCGAACACCGGGGAGCTGTTTTTT. Encoded protein: CASRPTPGQANTGELFF.

CDR3 protein: CASSSGWNTGELFF. CDR3 in DNA: TGTGCCAGCAGTTCTGGATGGAACACCGGGGAGCTGTTTTTT. The chain has TRBV7-3 and TRBJ2-2; D unresolved. Germline V lookup: CDR1 SGHTA, CDR2 FQGTGA. The CDR3 is made up of 14 amino acids. Deletions cut 6 bases from V and 1 base from J, with 9 bases between. Filled out from reference TRBV7-3 and TRBJ2-2, the complete variable domain reads GAGVSQTPSNKVTEKGKYVELRCDPISGHTALYWYRQSLGQGPEFLIYFQGTGAADDSGLPNDRFFAVRPEGSVSTLKIQRTERGDSAVYLCASSSGWNTGELFFGEGSRLTVL.

At least ten counts were recorded for this clonotype. This chain joins TRBV11-1 and TRBJ1-1; D perhaps matches TRBD1 (6 bases). The V gene's germline CDR1 is SGHAT and CDR2 FQDESV (reference sequence). V gave up 6 bases and J gave up 2 bases, with 16 bases separating them. The CDR3 is 15 amino acids. CDR3 sequence (DNA): TGTGCCAGCAGTCCTCCGGGGGGCCTTAACACTGAAGCTTTCTTT. This translates into CASSPPGGLNTEAFF.

This clonotype was observed at least ten times. CDR3 in amino acids: CASSQDSIWPGTADTF. Here the CDR3 DNA reads TGCGCCAGCAGCCAAGATTCGATTTGGCCCGGCACTGCCGACACCTTC. The V and J genes are TRBV4-3 and TRBJ1-2; D uncertain. The ends were cut back, 0 bases at V and 12 bases at J, with 23 bases in the middle. This CDR3 comprises 16 residues. Germline CDR1 LGHNA, CDR2 YSLEER.

The chain links TRBV24-1 to TRBJ2-3; TRBD1 matches at 8 bases. The V segment lost 9 bases and the J segment 2 bases; nucleotides outside the gene matches: 3. Germline V gives CDR1 KGHDR, CDR2 SFDVKD. CDR3 length equals 13 residues. CDR3 residues: CATGTGNTDTQYF. Written as DNA, the CDR3 is TGTGCCACCGGGACAGGAAACACAGATACGCAGTATTTT.

This clonotype was seen repeatedly, ten times or more. This chain uses TRBV5-4 with TRBJ2-7; D gene uncertain. V lost 3 bases to trimming and J lost 0 bases, with 7 bases between them. The CDR3 has 13 residues. Germline V gene sequence: CDR1 SGHNT, CDR2 YYREEE (reference sequence). The CDR3, as DNA: TGTGCCAGCAGCTCCGCTCTCTCCTACGAGCAGTACTTC. Protein sequence: CASSSALSYEQYF.